Below are 14 T cell receptor beta chains sequenced from a single sample in a study of beta chain features in type 1 diabetes. The investigators reverse transcribed all of the isolated RNA, so they sequenced expressed TCRB transcripts. The table came from immunoSEQ multiplex PCR; TCRdb's copy has only in-frame clones and leaves some out. Of 120,000 to 150,000 clones listed, roughly 10% are singletons. The sequencing input was naive CD4+ T cells from blood. The receptors derive from a man aged 18 to 30 in good health.

This rearrangement joins TRBV4-2 to TRBJ2-3, with 10 nucleotides matching TRBD2. The V gene's germline CDR1 is LGHNA and CDR2 YNFKEQ. The CDR3 totals 16 residues. V shed 5 bases and J 0 bases; nucleotides not matched to a gene: 5. The CDR3 nucleotides read TGTGCCAGCAGCTTGGGGACTAGCGAAAGCACAGATACGCAGTATTTT. Protein: CASSLGTSESTDTQYF.

This clone was counted at least ten times. The chain recombines TRBV23-1 with TRBJ1-4; D might be TRBD1 (5 bases). TRBV23-1 is designated an ORF whose function remains uncertain. Trimming removed 3 bases from V and 11 bases from J, with 7 bases in between. The CDR3 has 11 residues. CDR3 in amino acids: CASSQRDKLFF. The CDR3 bases are TGCGCCAGCAGTCAGCGGGACAAACTGTTTTTT.

Only a few counts were recorded for this clone. The rearrangement uses TRBV7-2 and TRBJ2-7, with D tentatively TRBD1 (5 bases). The CDR3 loop spans 12 amino acids. Trimming shortened V by 4 bases and J by 4 bases, and 8 bases separated the two germline ends. Germline V CDR1 and CDR2: SGHTA, FQGNSA. The CDR3 is CASSSQGYEQYF. The CDR3 region has the DNA TGTGCCAGCAGCTCCCAGGGTTACGAGCAGTACTTC. The variable domain in full, with the rest retrieved from reference TRBV7-2 and TRBJ2-7, is GAGVSQSPSNKVTEKGKDVELRCDPISGHTALYWYRQSLGQGLEFLIYFQGNSAPDKSGLPSDRFSAERTGGSVSTLTIQRTQQEDSAVYLCASSSQGYEQYFGPGTRLTVT.

The V and J genes are TRBV6-5 and TRBJ2-3; 11 bases map to TRBD2. Germline V CDR1 and CDR2: MNHEY, SVGAGI. The CDR3 extends over 16 amino acids. V was pared by 4 bases and J by 4 bases, with 7 bases of the junction left unmatched. In DNA, the CDR3 is TGTGCCAGCAGTTTAGCGGGGGGGGCGAGAGCAGATACGCAGTATTTT. This encodes CASSLAGGARADTQYF.

This clone was counted at least ten times. The chain joins TRBV18 to TRBJ2-1, with D perhaps TRBD2 (5 bases). The CDR3 is 13 amino acids. Trimming took off 6 bases at V and 5 bases at J, with 11 bases between the two ends. The germline V gene encodes CDR1 KGHSH and CDR2 LQKENI. The CDR3 is CASSLRTDNEQFF. For the CDR3, the DNA is TGTGCCAGCTCTCTCAGGACTGACAATGAGCAGTTCTTC.

The chain employs TRBV7-9 and TRBJ2-7, with TRBD1 matching over 7 bases. J lost 1 base, V lost 5 bases, and 5 bases had no gene match. The CDR3 consists of 14 residues. Germline V CDR1 and CDR2: SEHNR, FQNEAQ (reference sequence). CDR3 coding DNA: TGTGCCAGCAGCCAACAGGGGTTATCCTACGAGCAGTACTTC. Protein: CASSQQGLSYEQYF.

The chain links TRBV7-2 to TRBJ2-1, with D perhaps TRBD1 (7 bases). The CDR3 loop spans 15 amino acids. V lost 5 bases and J lost 3, with 14 bases in between. Germline CDR1 and CDR2: SGHTA and FQGNSA. CDR3 sequence: CASSQAGQSYNEQFF. CDR3 DNA sequence: TGTGCCAGCAGCCAGGCGGGACAGAGCTACAATGAGCAGTTCTTC.

The table lists this clone with a few counts. This sample also contains other DNA sequences that code for the same CDR3. The CDR3 DNA reads as TGTGCCAGCTCACCAACGGCAGGCACGAACACCGGGGAGCTGTTTTTT. Its protein is CASSPTAGTNTGELFF. J is TRBJ2-2 and V is TRBV18; the D is unclear. The V and J ends lost 2 bases and 0 bases respectively, with 10 bases between them. CDR1 is KGHSH, CDR2 LQKENI, per germline. This CDR3 is built from 16 residues.

This clone has only a few counts. V and J are TRBV28 and TRBJ1-4; D may be TRBD1 (5 bases). V was pared by 5 bases and J by 1 base, with 11 bases between. This CDR3 region has 15 residues. In germline, CDR1 is MDHEN, CDR2 SYDVKM. The CDR3 DNA reads TGTGCCAGCAGTCCAGCGACAGTAACTAATGAAAAACTGTTTTTT. Protein product: CASSPATVTNEKLFF.

This clone was counted between two and nine times. V is TRBV6-5 and J is TRBJ2-1, with D possibly TRBD2 on 7 matching bases. CDR1 and CDR2 (germline): MNHEY, SVGAGI. The CDR3 has 16 residues. V was clipped by 2 bases and J by 4 bases, with 15 bases between them. In DNA form, the CDR3 reads TGTGCCAGCAGTTACGTCGGCGGGGGCGGATACAATGAGCAGTTCTTC. Translation gives CASSYVGGGGYNEQFF.

This clone showed up just a few times. The CDR3 is CATATSGGQETQYF. Here the CDR3 DNA reads TGTGCCACAGCCACTAGCGGGGGACAAGAGACCCAGTACTTC. The V and J genes are TRBV6-4 and TRBJ2-5; 11 bases are shared with TRBD2. The CDR3 runs 14 residues. Looked up from germline, CDR1 is MRHNA and CDR2 is SNTAGT. The V and J ends lost 10 bases and 2 bases, in that order; junction bases with no gene match: 6.

This clone was seen at least ten times. This chain joins TRBV30 and TRBJ2-5; no firm D call. Germline V lookup: CDR1 GTSNPN, CDR2 SVGIG (reference sequence). V was clipped by 7 bases and J by 4 bases, with 7 bases between them. The CDR3 runs to 10 residues. CDR3 loop: CALRSETQYF. In nucleotides, the CDR3 is TGTGCCTTGCGGTCAGAGACCCAGTACTTC. The full variable domain, with the rest looked up from reference TRBV30 and TRBJ2-5, is SQTIHQWPATLVQPVGSPLSLECTVEGTSNPNLYWYRQAAGRGLQLLFYSVGIGQISSEVPQNLSASRPQDRQFILSSKKLLLSDSGFYLCALRSETQYFGPGTRLLVL.

There are a few counts of this clone. The V gene is TRBV10-2, the J gene TRBJ2-5; TRBD1 matches 9 bases. The germline V gene encodes CDR1 WSHSY and CDR2 SAAADI. This CDR3 is 15 amino acids long. V gave up 8 bases and J gave up 5 bases; unmatched junction bases: 12. The CDR3 sequence is CASVGSAQGAETQYF. The DNA of the CDR3 is TGCGCCAGCGTCGGTTCGGCACAGGGGGCTGAGACCCAGTACTTC.

A few counts support this clone. The chain combines TRBV7-6 with TRBJ1-4, with D unresolved. This CDR3 contains 11 residues. V dropped 4 bases and J dropped 7 bases, with 4 bases sitting between them. Germline CDR1 SGHVS, CDR2 FNYEAQ. CDR3 DNA sequence: TGTGCCAGCAGCTCCGGTGAAAAACTGTTTTTT. It codes for CASSSGEKLFF. The full variable domain, in which reference TRBV7-6 and TRBJ1-4 provide the parts outside the CDR3, is GAGVSQSPRYKVTKRGQDVALRCDPISGHVSLYWYRQALGQGPEFLTYFNYEAQQDKSGLPNDRFSAERPEGSISTLTIQRTEQRDSAMYRCASSSGEKLFFGSGTQLSVL.